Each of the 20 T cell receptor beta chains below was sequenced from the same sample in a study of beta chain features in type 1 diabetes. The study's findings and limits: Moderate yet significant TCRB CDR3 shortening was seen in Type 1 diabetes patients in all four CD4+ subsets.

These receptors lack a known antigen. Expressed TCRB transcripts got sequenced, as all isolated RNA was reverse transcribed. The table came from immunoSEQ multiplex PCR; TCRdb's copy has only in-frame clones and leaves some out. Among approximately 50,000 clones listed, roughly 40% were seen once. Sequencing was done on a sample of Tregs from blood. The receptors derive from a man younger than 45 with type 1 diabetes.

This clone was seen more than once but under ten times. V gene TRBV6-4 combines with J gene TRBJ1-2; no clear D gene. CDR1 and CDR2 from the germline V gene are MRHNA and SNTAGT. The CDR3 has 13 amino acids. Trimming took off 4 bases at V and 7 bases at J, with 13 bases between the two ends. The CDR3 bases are TGTGCCAGCAGTGTCTCACCCGCGCTTGGCTACACCTTC. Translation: CASSVSPALGYTF.

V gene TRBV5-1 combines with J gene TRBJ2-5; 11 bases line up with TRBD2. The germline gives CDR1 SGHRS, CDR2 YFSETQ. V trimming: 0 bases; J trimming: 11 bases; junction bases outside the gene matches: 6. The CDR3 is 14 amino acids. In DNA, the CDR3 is TGCGCCAGCAGCTTGGGGGGGGGACTAGCGGAGCAGTACTTC. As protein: CASSLGGGLAEQYF.

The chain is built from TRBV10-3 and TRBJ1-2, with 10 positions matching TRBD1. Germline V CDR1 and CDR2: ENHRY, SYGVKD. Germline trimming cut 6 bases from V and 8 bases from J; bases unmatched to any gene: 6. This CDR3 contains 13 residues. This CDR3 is CAIRDRGQEGYTF. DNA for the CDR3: TGTGCCATCAGAGACAGGGGGCAGGAAGGCTACACCTTC.

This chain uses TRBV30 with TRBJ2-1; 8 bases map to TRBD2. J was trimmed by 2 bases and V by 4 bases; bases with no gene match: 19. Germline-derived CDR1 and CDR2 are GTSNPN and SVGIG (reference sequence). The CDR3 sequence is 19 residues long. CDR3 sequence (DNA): TGTGCCTGGACCCAACCTAGAACAGCGGGAGCCTTCCCCTACAATGAGCAGTTCTTC. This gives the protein CAWTQPRTAGAFPYNEQFF.

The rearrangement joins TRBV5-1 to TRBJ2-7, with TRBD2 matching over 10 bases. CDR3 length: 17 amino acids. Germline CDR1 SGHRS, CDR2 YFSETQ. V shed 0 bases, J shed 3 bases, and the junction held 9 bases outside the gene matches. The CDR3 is CASSLGLAGVVFYEQYF. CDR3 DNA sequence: TGCGCCAGCAGCTTGGGGCTAGCGGGAGTCGTTTTCTACGAGCAGTACTTC.

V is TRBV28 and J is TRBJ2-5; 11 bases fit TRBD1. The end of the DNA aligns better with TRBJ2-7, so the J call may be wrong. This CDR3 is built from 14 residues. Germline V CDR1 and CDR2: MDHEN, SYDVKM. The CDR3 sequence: CASSRGQGAYEQYF. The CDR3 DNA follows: TGTGCCAGCAGCCGGGGACAGGGGGCCTACGAGCAGTACTTC.

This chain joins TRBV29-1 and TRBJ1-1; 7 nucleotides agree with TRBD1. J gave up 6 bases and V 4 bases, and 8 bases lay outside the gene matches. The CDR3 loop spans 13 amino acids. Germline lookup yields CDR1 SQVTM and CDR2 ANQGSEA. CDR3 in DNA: TGCAGCGTTGTCGGCAGGGGGATATCTGAAGCTTTCTTT. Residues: CSVVGRGISEAFF.

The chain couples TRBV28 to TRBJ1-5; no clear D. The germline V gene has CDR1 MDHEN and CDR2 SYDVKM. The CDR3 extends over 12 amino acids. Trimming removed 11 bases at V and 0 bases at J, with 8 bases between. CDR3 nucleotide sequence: TGTGCCGGCTCGTATAGCAATCAGCCCCAGCATTTT. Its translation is CAGSYSNQPQHF.

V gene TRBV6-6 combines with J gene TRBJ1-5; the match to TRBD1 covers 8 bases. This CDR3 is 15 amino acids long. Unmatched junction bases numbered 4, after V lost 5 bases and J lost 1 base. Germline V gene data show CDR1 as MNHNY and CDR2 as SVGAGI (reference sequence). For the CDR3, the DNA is TGTGCCAGCAGTCCAGGACAGGGAAGCAATCAGCCCCAGCATTTT. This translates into CASSPGQGSNQPQHF.

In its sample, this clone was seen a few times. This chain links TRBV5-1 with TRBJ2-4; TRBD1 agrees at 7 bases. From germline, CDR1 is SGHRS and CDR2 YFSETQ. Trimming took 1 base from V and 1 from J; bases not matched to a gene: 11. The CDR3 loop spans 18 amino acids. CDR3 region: CASSLPWTGRTAKNIQYF. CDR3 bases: TGCGCCAGCAGCTTGCCGTGGACAGGACGGACGGCCAAAAACATTCAGTACTTC.

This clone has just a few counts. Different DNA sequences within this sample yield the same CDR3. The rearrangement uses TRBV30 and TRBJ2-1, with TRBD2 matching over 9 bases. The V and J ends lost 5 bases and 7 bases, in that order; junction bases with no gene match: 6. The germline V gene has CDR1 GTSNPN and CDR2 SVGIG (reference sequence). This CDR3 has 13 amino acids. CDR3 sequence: CAWELAGGNEQFF. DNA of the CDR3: TGTGCCTGGGAGTTGGCGGGAGGGAATGAGCAGTTCTTC.

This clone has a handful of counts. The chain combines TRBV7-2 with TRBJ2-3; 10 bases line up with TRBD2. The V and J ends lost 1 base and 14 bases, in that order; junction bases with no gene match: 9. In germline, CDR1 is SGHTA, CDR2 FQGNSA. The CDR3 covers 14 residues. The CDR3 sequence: CASSLGTSGGSRYF. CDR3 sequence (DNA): TGTGCCAGCAGCTTAGGGACTAGCGGAGGGTCGAGGTATTTT.

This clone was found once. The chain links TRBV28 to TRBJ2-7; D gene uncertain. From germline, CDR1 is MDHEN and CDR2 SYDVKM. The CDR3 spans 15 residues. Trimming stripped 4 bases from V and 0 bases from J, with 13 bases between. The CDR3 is CASSSHQDSSYEQYF. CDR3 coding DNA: TGTGCCAGCAGTTCCCACCAAGACTCCTCCTACGAGCAGTACTTC.

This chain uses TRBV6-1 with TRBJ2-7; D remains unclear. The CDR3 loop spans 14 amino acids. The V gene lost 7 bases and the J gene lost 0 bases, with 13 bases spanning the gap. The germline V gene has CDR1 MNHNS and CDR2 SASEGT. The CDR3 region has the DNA TGTGCCAGCACTAGGCTCTTGCGCTCCTACGAGCAGTACTTC. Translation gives CASTRLLRSYEQYF.

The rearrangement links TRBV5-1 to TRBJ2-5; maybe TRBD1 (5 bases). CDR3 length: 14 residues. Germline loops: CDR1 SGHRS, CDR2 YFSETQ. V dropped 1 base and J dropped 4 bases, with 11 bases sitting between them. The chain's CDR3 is CASSLSRERETQYF. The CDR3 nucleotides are TGCGCCAGCAGCTTGTCCAGGGAACGAGAGACCCAGTACTTC.

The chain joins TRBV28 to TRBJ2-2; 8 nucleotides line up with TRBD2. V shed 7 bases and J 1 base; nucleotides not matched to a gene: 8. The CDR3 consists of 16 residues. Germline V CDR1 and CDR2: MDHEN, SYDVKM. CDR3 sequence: CASIGAGTRNTGELFF. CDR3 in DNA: TGTGCCAGCATCGGAGCCGGGACTAGGAACACCGGGGAGCTGTTTTTT.

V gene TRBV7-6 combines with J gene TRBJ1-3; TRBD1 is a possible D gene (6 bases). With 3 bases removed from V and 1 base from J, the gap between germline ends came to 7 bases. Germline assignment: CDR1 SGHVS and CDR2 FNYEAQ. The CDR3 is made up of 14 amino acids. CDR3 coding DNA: TGTGCCAGCAGCTTGACAGGATCTGGAAACACCATATATTTT. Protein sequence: CASSLTGSGNTIYF. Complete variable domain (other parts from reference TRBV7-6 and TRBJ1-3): GAGVSQSPRYKVTKRGQDVALRCDPISGHVSLYWYRQALGQGPEFLTYFNYEAQQDKSGLPNDRFSAERPEGSISTLTIQRTEQRDSAMYRCASSLTGSGNTIYFGEGSWLTVV.

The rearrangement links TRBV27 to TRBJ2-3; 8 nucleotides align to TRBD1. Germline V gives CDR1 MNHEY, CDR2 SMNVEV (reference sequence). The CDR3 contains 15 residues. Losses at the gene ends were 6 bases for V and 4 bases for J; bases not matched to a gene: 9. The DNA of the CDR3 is TGTGCCAGCAGCGGAAGACAGGGGTGGGCAGATACGCAGTATTTT. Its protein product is CASSGRQGWADTQYF.

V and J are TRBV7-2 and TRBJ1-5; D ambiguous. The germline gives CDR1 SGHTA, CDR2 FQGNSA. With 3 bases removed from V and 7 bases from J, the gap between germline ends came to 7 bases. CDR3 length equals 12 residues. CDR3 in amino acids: CASSFPQQPQHF. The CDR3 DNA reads TGTGCCAGCAGCTTCCCGCAGCAGCCCCAGCATTTT. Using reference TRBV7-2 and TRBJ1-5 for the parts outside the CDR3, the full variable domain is GAGVSQSPSNKVTEKGKDVELRCDPISGHTALYWYRQSLGQGLEFLIYFQGNSAPDKSGLPSDRFSAERTGGSVSTLTIQRTQQEDSAVYLCASSFPQQPQHFGDGTRLSIL.

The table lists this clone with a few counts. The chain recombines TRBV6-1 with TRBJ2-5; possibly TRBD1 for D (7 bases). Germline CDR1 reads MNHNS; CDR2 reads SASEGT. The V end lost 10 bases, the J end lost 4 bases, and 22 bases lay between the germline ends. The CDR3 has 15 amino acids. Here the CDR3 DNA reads TGTGCCACGGGGTACACATCCCAGGGGGGAGAGACCCAGTACTTC. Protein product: CATGYTSQGGETQYF.